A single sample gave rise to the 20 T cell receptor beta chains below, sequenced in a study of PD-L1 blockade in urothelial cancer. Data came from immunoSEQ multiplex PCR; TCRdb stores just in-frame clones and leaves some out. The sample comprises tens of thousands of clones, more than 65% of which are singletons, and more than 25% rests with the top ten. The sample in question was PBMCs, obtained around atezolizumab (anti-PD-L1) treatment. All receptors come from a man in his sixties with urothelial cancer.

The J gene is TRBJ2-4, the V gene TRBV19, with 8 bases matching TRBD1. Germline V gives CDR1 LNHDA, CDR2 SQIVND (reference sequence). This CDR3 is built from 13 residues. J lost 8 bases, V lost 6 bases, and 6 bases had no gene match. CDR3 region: CASRPQGAYIQYF. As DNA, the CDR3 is TGTGCCAGTAGACCCCAGGGGGCTTACATTCAGTACTTC.

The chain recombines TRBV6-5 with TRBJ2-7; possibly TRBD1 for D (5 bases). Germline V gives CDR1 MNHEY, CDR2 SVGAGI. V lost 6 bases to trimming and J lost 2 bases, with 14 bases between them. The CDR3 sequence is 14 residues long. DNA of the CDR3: TGTGCCAGCAGCCCCGGACGGACAACCTACGAGCAGTACTTC. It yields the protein CASSPGRTTYEQYF.

As DNA, the CDR3 is TGTGCCAGCAGTTTACGGGGACAGAGCCACTACGAGCAGTACTTC. This gives the protein CASSLRGQSHYEQYF. V is TRBV27 and J is TRBJ2-7, with 7 bases aligning to TRBD1. V was clipped by 2 bases and J by 3 bases; unmatched bases: 7. Germline V gene data show CDR1 as MNHEY and CDR2 as SMNVEV (reference sequence). The CDR3 sequence is 15 residues long.

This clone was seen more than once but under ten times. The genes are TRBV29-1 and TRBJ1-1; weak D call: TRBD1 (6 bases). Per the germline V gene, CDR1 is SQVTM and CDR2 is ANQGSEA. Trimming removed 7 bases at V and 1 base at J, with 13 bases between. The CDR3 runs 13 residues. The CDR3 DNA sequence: TGCAGCGCCCGTCGGACAGAGAACACTGAAGCTTTCTTT. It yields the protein CSARRTENTEAFF.

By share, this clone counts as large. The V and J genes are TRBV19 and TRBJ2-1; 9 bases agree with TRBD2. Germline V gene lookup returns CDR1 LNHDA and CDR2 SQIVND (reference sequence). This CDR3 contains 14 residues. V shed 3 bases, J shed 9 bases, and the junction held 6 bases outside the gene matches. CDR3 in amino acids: CASSMAGGLGEQFF. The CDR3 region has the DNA TGTGCCAGTAGTATGGCGGGGGGGCTCGGTGAGCAGTTCTTC.

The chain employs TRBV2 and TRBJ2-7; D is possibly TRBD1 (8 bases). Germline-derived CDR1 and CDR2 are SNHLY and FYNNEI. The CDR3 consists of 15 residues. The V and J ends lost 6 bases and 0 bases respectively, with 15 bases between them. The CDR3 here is CASSRGRESSYEQYF. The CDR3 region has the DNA TGTGCCAGCAGCAGGGGGCGGGAGTCCTCCTACGAGCAGTACTTC.

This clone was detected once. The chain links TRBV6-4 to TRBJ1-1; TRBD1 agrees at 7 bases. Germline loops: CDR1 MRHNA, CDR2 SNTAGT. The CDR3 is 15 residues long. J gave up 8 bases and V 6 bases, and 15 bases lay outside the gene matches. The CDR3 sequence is CASRQQGKGLYEAFF. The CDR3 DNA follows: TGTGCCAGCAGACAACAGGGGAAGGGTCTATACGAAGCTTTCTTT.

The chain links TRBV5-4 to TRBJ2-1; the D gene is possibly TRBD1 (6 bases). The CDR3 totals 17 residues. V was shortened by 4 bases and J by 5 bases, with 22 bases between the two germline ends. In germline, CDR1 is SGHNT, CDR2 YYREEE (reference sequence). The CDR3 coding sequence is TGTGCCAGCAGCATTTTTTCCGGTCGGGACAAAGACAATGAGCAGTTCTTC. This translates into CASSIFSGRDKDNEQFF. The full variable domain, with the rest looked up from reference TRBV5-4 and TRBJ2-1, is ETGVTQSPTHLIKTRGQQVTLRCSSQSGHNTVSWYQQALGQGPQFIFQYYREEENGRGNFPPRFSGLQFPNYSSELNVNALELDDSALYLCASSIFSGRDKDNEQFFGPGTRLTVL.

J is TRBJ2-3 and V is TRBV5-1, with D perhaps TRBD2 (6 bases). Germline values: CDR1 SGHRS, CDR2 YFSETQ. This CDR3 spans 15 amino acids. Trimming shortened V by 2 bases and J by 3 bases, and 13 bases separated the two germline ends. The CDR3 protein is CASSLGGKVTDTQYF. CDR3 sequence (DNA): TGCGCCAGCAGCTTAGGCGGGAAGGTGACAGATACGCAGTATTTT.

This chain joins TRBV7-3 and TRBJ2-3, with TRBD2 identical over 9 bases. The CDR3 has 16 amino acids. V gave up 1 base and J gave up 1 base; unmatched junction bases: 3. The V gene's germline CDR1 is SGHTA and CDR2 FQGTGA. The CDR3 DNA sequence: TGTGCCAGCAGCTTAATGGTAGCGGGGGGCACAGATACGCAGTATTTT. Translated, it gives CASSLMVAGGTDTQYF.

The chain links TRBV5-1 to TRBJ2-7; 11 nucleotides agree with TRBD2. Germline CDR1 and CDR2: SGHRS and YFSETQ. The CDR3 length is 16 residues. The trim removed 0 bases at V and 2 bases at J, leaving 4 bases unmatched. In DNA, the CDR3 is TGCGCCAGCAGCTTGGGCGGGACTAGCGGAACCTACGAGCAGTACTTC. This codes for CASSLGGTSGTYEQYF.

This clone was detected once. This chain's CDR3 is CSVAAREGNEQYF. The CDR3 nucleotides are TGCAGCGTTGCTGCCAGGGAAGGTAACGAGCAGTACTTC. The chain couples TRBV29-1 to TRBJ2-7, with a possible D match to TRBD1 (5 bases). CDR3 length: 13 amino acids. Germline CDR1 reads SQVTM; CDR2 reads ANQGSEA. V shed 4 bases and J shed 5 bases, with 15 bases lying between them.

The CDR3, as DNA: TGTGCCAGCAGCTCCCTAGGGGAGGACCGAGTTAACTATGGCTACACCTTC. Its translation is CASSSLGEDRVNYGYTF. The V and J genes are TRBV7-6 and TRBJ1-2; TRBD1 is a possible D gene (5 bases). V lost 4 bases and J lost 1, with 19 bases in between. Per germline, CDR1 SGHVS and CDR2 FNYEAQ. This CDR3 is built from 17 residues.

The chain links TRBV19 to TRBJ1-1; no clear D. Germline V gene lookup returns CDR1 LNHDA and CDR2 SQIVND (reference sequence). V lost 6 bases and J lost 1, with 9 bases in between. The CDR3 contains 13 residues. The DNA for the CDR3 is TGTGCCAGTAGAAAGAGGCAGAACACTGAAGCTTTCTTT. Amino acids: CASRKRQNTEAFF.

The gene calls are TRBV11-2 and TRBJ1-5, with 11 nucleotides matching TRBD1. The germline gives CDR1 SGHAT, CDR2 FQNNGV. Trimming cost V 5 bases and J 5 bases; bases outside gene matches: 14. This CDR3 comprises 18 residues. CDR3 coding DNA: TGTGCCAGCAGCCCGACCGGAGGGACAGGGGGAAGAGATCAGCCCCAGCATTTT. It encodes CASSPTGGTGGRDQPQHF.

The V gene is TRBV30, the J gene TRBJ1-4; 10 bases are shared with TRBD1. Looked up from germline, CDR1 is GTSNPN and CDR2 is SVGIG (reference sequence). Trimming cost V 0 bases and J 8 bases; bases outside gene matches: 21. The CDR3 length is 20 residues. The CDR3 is CAWSVLGLGQGSLFGEKLFF. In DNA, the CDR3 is TGTGCCTGGAGTGTACTTGGTCTGGGACAGGGGTCTCTCTTTGGCGAAAAACTGTTTTTT.

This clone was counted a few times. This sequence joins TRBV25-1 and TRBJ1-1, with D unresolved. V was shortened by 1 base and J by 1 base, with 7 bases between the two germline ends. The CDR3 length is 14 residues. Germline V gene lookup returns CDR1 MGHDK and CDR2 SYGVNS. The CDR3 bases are TGTGCCAGCAGTGAATGGAGAGAGAACACTGAAGCTTTCTTT. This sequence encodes CASSEWRENTEAFF.

CDR3 amino acids: CASMGLSYEQYF. CDR3 nucleotide sequence: TGTGCCAGCATGGGACTATCCTACGAGCAGTACTTC. The rearrangement uses TRBV7-9 and TRBJ2-7, with 7 bases fitting TRBD2. This CDR3 spans 12 amino acids. With V trimmed by 7 bases and J by 1 base, 1 base remained unmatched. Per the germline V gene, CDR1 is SEHNR and CDR2 is FQNEAQ (reference sequence).

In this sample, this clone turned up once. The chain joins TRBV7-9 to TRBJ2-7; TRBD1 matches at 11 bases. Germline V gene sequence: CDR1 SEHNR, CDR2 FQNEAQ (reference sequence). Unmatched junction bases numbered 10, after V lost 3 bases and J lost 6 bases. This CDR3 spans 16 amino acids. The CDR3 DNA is TGTGCCAGCAGCTTCGATCCTGGACAGGGGGCCTCCGAGCAGTACTTC. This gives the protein CASSFDPGQGASEQYF.

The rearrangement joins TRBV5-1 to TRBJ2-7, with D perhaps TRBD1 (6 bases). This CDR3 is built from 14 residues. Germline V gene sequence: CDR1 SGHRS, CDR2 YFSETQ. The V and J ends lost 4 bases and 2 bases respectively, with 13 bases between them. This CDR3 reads CASSVNRDTYEQYF. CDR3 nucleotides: TGCGCCAGCAGCGTGAACCGGGACACCTACGAGCAGTACTTC.